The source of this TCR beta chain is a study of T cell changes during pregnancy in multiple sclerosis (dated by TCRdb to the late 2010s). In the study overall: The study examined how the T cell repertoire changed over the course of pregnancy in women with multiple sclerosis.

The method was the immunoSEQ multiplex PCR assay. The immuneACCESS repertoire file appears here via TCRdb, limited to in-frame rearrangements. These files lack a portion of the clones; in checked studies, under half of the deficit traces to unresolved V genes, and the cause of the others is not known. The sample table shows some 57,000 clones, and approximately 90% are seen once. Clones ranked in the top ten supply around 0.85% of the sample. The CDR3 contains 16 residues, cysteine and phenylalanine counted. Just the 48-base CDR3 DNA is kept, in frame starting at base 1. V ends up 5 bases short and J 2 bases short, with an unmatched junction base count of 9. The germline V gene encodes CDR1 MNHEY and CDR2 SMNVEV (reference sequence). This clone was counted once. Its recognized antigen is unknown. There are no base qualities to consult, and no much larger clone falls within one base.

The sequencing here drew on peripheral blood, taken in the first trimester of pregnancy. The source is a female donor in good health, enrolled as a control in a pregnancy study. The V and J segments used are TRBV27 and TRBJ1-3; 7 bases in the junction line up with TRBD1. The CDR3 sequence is CASSLRGSVAGNTIYF. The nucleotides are TGTGCCAGCAGTCTCAGGGGGAGTGTGGCTGGAAACACCATATATTTT.